The rows below give T cell receptor beta chains drawn from one sample of a study of beta chain features in type 1 diabetes. Only in-frame clones appear in the TCRdb table, and some are missing; sequencing was by immunoSEQ multiplex PCR. The table records under 950,000 clones, roughly 16% of them present only once. The source material was naive CD4+ T cells from blood. The receptors come from a young woman in good health. Each CDR3 is given with its conserved first and last residue. The order of the fields is J gene, D gene, V gene, clone size, CDR3 DNA, CDR3 protein. D genes are given only for firm matches. The size field is filled for only some rows; it gives once, few, many or a size class.

J gene: TRBJ2-1
D gene: TRBD2
V gene: TRBV5-4
clone size: -
CDR3 DNA: TGTGCCAGCAGCTTGGCGGGACTAGCGGGAAATGAGCAGTTCTTC
CDR3 protein: CASSLAGLAGNEQFF

J gene: TRBJ2-1
D gene: -
V gene: TRBV6-6
clone size: few
CDR3 DNA: TGTGCCAGCAGCAAAATTGGGAGGCCCAATGAGCAGTTCTTC
CDR3 protein: CASSKIGRPNEQFF

J gene: TRBJ2-7
D gene: TRBD2
V gene: TRBV5-4
clone size: -
CDR3 DNA: TGTGCCAGCAGCTCCGGGACTAGCGATTCCTACGAGCAGTACTTC
CDR3 protein: CASSSGTSDSYEQYF

J gene: TRBJ2-1
D gene: -
V gene: TRBV5-1
clone size: -
CDR3 DNA: TGCGCCAGCAGCCAAACGACCGTACTAGGGTACAATGAGCAGTTCTTC
CDR3 protein: CASSQTTVLGYNEQFF

J gene: TRBJ1-2
D gene: -
V gene: TRBV7-2
clone size: -
CDR3 DNA: TGTGCCAGCAGCTTAGAGCCAGGGAACTATGGCTACACCTTC
CDR3 protein: CASSLEPGNYGYTF

J gene: TRBJ2-7
D gene: -
V gene: TRBV13
clone size: -
CDR3 DNA: TGTGCCAGCAGCCCGCCGGGTTCCCTCGCCTACGAGCAGTACTTC
CDR3 protein: CASSPPGSLAYEQYF

J gene: TRBJ1-2
D gene: -
V gene: TRBV7-2
clone size: few
CDR3 DNA: TGTGCCAGCAGCATTCAAGCGGCACAGTTCTATGGCTACACCTTC
CDR3 protein: CASSIQAAQFYGYTF

J gene: TRBJ2-5
D gene: TRBD1
V gene: TRBV27
clone size: -
CDR3 DNA: TGTGCCAGCAGCCCCCCCGGACAGGGGGGTCGGCAGACCCAGTACTTC
CDR3 protein: CASSPPGQGGRQTQYF

J gene: TRBJ2-3
D gene: -
V gene: TRBV5-6
clone size: few
CDR3 DNA: TGTGCCAGCAGCTTGGGTATCGGCACAGATACGCAGTATTTT
CDR3 protein: CASSLGIGTDTQYF

J gene: TRBJ2-1
D gene: TRBD2
V gene: TRBV27
clone size: few
CDR3 DNA: TGTGCCAGCAGTTTTCTAGCGGGAGGGCCTCACAATGAGCAGTTCTTC
CDR3 protein: CASSFLAGGPHNEQFF

J gene: TRBJ2-7
D gene: -
V gene: TRBV7-2
clone size: -
CDR3 DNA: TGTGCCAGCAGCAAAGGGGGTTACGAGCAGTACTTC
CDR3 protein: CASSKGGYEQYF

J gene: TRBJ2-1
D gene: TRBD2
V gene: TRBV2
clone size: few
CDR3 DNA: TGTGCCAGCAGTGTTGCTAGCGGGATATACAATGAGCAGTTCTTC
CDR3 protein: CASSVASGIYNEQFF

J gene: TRBJ1-5
D gene: -
V gene: TRBV10-3
clone size: few
CDR3 DNA: TGTGCCATCGGCAGGGGTGAAAATCAGCCCCAGCATTTT
CDR3 protein: CAIGRGENQPQHF

J gene: TRBJ2-1
D gene: TRBD1
V gene: TRBV28
clone size: -
CDR3 DNA: TGTGCCAGCAGTTCTCAAAGGACAGGGGCGGGTAGTGAGCAGTTCTTC
CDR3 protein: CASSSQRTGAGSEQFF

J gene: TRBJ2-2
D gene: -
V gene: TRBV21-1
clone size: -
CDR3 DNA: TGTGCCAGCAGCAAAGCTCAGGAGTCGAACACCGGGGAGCTGTTTTTT
CDR3 protein: CASSKAQESNTGELFF

J gene: TRBJ2-1
D gene: -
V gene: TRBV9
clone size: -
CDR3 DNA: TGTGCCAGCGGGGAGAGCGCCTCCCCCTACAATGAGCAGTTCTTC
CDR3 protein: CASGESASPYNEQFF

J gene: TRBJ2-4
D gene: -
V gene: TRBV20-1
clone size: -
CDR3 DNA: TGCAGTGCCCAGGGACGGAACATTCAGTACTTC
CDR3 protein: CSAQGRNIQYF

J gene: TRBJ2-4
D gene: -
V gene: TRBV7-6
clone size: -
CDR3 DNA: TGTGCCAGCAGCCCACGAGGGGGGAGATTAGGAAACATTCAGTACTTC
CDR3 protein: CASSPRGGRLGNIQYF

J gene: TRBJ1-2
D gene: -
V gene: TRBV28
clone size: few
CDR3 DNA: TGTGCCAGCAGTACGACAGGCGGGATGATCTATGGCTACACCTTC
CDR3 protein: CASSTTGGMIYGYTF

J gene: TRBJ1-4
D gene: TRBD1
V gene: TRBV20-1
clone size: once
CDR3 DNA: TGCAGTGCTGGGACAGTTGAAAAACTGTTTTTT
CDR3 protein: CSAGTVEKLFF

J gene: TRBJ1-2
D gene: -
V gene: TRBV4-1
clone size: -
CDR3 DNA: TGCGCCAGCAGCCAAGAGACAACAGGCCGCTATGGCTACACCTTC
CDR3 protein: CASSQETTGRYGYTF

J gene: TRBJ2-5
D gene: TRBD1
V gene: TRBV6-5
clone size: -
CDR3 DNA: TGTGCCAGCAGTTACTCGGGGGGACAGGGAGGAGAGACCCAGTACTTC
CDR3 protein: CASSYSGGQGGETQYF

J gene: TRBJ1-1
D gene: -
V gene: TRBV2
clone size: few
CDR3 DNA: TGTGCCAGCAGTCCATCAAATTCTAGGGGCTACGGAGAAGCTTTCTTT
CDR3 protein: CASSPSNSRGYGEAFF

J gene: TRBJ2-1
D gene: TRBD2
V gene: TRBV7-8
clone size: -
CDR3 DNA: TGTGCCAGCAGCGCCCTCTCCCCAGCGGGAGGCAGGGAGCAGTTCTTC
CDR3 protein: CASSALSPAGGREQFF

J gene: TRBJ2-1
D gene: TRBD2
V gene: TRBV13
clone size: -
CDR3 DNA: TGTGCCAGCAGCTTAGAGGGCTTCAGCGGGGGCGCAAGGAATGAGCAGTTCTTC
CDR3 protein: CASSLEGFSGGARNEQFF

J gene: TRBJ2-7
D gene: TRBD1
V gene: TRBV2
clone size: few
CDR3 DNA: TGTGCCAGCAGTGAGCCGGGACAGGGAAGCTCCTACGAGCAGTACTTC
CDR3 protein: CASSEPGQGSSYEQYF

J gene: TRBJ2-7
D gene: TRBD1
V gene: TRBV5-1
clone size: few
CDR3 DNA: TGCGCCAGCAGCTCGGGACAGCCAGGGAACGAGCAGTACTTC
CDR3 protein: CASSSGQPGNEQYF

J gene: TRBJ1-2
D gene: -
V gene: TRBV4-3
clone size: few
CDR3 DNA: TGCGCCAGCAGCCAAGACCCTCGACTGGCTGCCACCTTC
CDR3 protein: CASSQDPRLAATF

J gene: TRBJ2-5
D gene: -
V gene: TRBV18
clone size: -
CDR3 DNA: TGTGCCAGCTCACCAGGCCTAGAGGAGACCCAGTACTTC
CDR3 protein: CASSPGLEETQYF

J gene: TRBJ2-3
D gene: -
V gene: TRBV5-6
clone size: -
CDR3 DNA: TGTGCCAGCAGCCTACGGGACAACACAGATACGCAGTATTTT
CDR3 protein: CASSLRDNTDTQYF

J gene: TRBJ2-7
D gene: TRBD1
V gene: TRBV28
clone size: few
CDR3 DNA: TGTGCCAGCAGTTTCTCGACAGGGAGATACGAGCAGTACTTC
CDR3 protein: CASSFSTGRYEQYF

J gene: TRBJ1-5
D gene: -
V gene: TRBV28
clone size: -
CDR3 DNA: TGTGCCAGCACATCACAGCCCAATCAGCCCCAGCATTTT
CDR3 protein: CASTSQPNQPQHF

J gene: TRBJ1-2
D gene: -
V gene: TRBV21-1
clone size: few
CDR3 DNA: TGTGCCACTGGACCTACGGTTAACTATGGCTACACCTTC
CDR3 protein: CATGPTVNYGYTF

J gene: TRBJ2-1
D gene: -
V gene: TRBV7-2
clone size: -
CDR3 DNA: TGTGCCAGCAGCTTAGACTCCTACAATGAGCAGTTCTTC
CDR3 protein: CASSLDSYNEQFF

J gene: TRBJ2-1
D gene: -
V gene: TRBV5-1
clone size: -
CDR3 DNA: TGCGCCAGCAGCATGTCAGGGCGCTCCTACAATGAGCAGTTCTTC
CDR3 protein: CASSMSGRSYNEQFF

J gene: TRBJ2-6
D gene: -
V gene: TRBV4-1
clone size: -
CDR3 DNA: TGCGCCAGCAGTCAACTACAGGGTCTCTCTGGGGCCAACGTCCTGACTTTC
CDR3 protein: CASSQLQGLSGANVLTF

J gene: TRBJ1-2
D gene: -
V gene: TRBV18
clone size: -
CDR3 DNA: TGTGCCAGCTCACCTTCGACCCGCGGCTACACCTTC
CDR3 protein: CASSPSTRGYTF

J gene: TRBJ1-2
D gene: -
V gene: TRBV9
clone size: few
CDR3 DNA: TGTGCCAGCAGCGTAGAGGGGCAGGGCAGGGGATATGGCTACACCTTC
CDR3 protein: CASSVEGQGRGYGYTF

J gene: TRBJ1-2
D gene: TRBD1
V gene: TRBV28
clone size: -
CDR3 DNA: TGTGCCAGCACGGACAGGACCTATGGCTACACCTTC
CDR3 protein: CASTDRTYGYTF

J gene: TRBJ2-2
D gene: -
V gene: TRBV7-2
clone size: -
CDR3 DNA: TGTGCCAGCAGCTTAGCAGGGAGCGCCCCGCTCTCCGGGGAGCTGTTTTTT
CDR3 protein: CASSLAGSAPLSGELFF

J gene: TRBJ2-2
D gene: -
V gene: TRBV19
clone size: few
CDR3 DNA: TGTGCCAGTAGTGTCACATACACCGGGGAGCTGTTTTTT
CDR3 protein: CASSVTYTGELFF

J gene: TRBJ2-7
D gene: -
V gene: TRBV2
clone size: -
CDR3 DNA: TGTGCCAGCAGTGCCAACAGGCCCCAATTCGGGGTCCATGAGCAGTACTTC
CDR3 protein: CASSANRPQFGVHEQYF

J gene: TRBJ2-1
D gene: TRBD2
V gene: TRBV11-3
clone size: -
CDR3 DNA: TGTGCCAGCAGCTTAAGGGTAGCGGGAGTTGATGAGCAGTTCTTC
CDR3 protein: CASSLRVAGVDEQFF

J gene: TRBJ2-7
D gene: TRBD2
V gene: TRBV18
clone size: few
CDR3 DNA: TGTGCCAGCTCACCCACAGCGGGAGTGATAGAGCAGTACTTC
CDR3 protein: CASSPTAGVIEQYF

J gene: TRBJ2-5
D gene: TRBD2
V gene: TRBV9
clone size: few
CDR3 DNA: TGTGCCAGCAGCAGCGCGGGAGGCGAGACCCAGTACTTC
CDR3 protein: CASSSAGGETQYF

J gene: TRBJ1-1
D gene: -
V gene: TRBV28
clone size: few
CDR3 DNA: TGTGCCAGCAGTTCTCCCTCCCGAGACGATGAAGCTTTCTTT
CDR3 protein: CASSSPSRDDEAFF

J gene: TRBJ2-3
D gene: -
V gene: TRBV29-1
clone size: -
CDR3 DNA: TGCAGCACACTCGCGGTTGTCCCACTAAATCCACAGTATTTT
CDR3 protein: CSTLAVVPLNPQYF

J gene: TRBJ2-7
D gene: -
V gene: TRBV28
clone size: -
CDR3 DNA: TGTGCCAGCAGTCCCGGTCTAGGGACACTGACTTTGGGGCAGTACTTC
CDR3 protein: CASSPGLGTLTLGQYF

J gene: TRBJ2-1
D gene: -
V gene: TRBV11-2
clone size: few
CDR3 DNA: TGTGCCAGCAGCCCGATATCGCCCTACAATGAGCAGTTCTTC
CDR3 protein: CASSPISPYNEQFF

J gene: TRBJ2-7
D gene: -
V gene: TRBV20-1
clone size: few
CDR3 DNA: TGCAGTGCTAGAACCTCCTACGAGCAGTACTTC
CDR3 protein: CSARTSYEQYF

J gene: TRBJ1-3
D gene: -
V gene: TRBV27
clone size: -
CDR3 DNA: TGTGCCAGCAGTTTACTTGCCTCCTCAAACACCATATATTTT
CDR3 protein: CASSLLASSNTIYF

J gene: TRBJ1-2
D gene: -
V gene: TRBV14
clone size: few
CDR3 DNA: TGTGCCAGCAGCCAAGTTCGACAGGATCATGGCTACACCTTC
CDR3 protein: CASSQVRQDHGYTF

J gene: TRBJ2-7
D gene: -
V gene: TRBV5-4
clone size: -
CDR3 DNA: TGTGCCAGCAGTAGAACAGGGAACCACGAGCAGTACTTC
CDR3 protein: CASSRTGNHEQYF

J gene: TRBJ1-6
D gene: TRBD1
V gene: TRBV5-1
clone size: -
CDR3 DNA: TGCGCCAGCAGCTCGGCCGGGACAGGGAACTCACCCCTCCACTTT
CDR3 protein: CASSSAGTGNSPLHF

J gene: TRBJ2-2
D gene: -
V gene: TRBV7-9
clone size: few
CDR3 DNA: TGTGCCAGCAGCTCACGGCAGGGGATAAAGTACACCGGGGAGCTGTTTTTT
CDR3 protein: CASSSRQGIKYTGELFF

J gene: TRBJ2-1
D gene: -
V gene: TRBV10-2
clone size: few
CDR3 DNA: TGCGCCAGCAGTGAGTGGCGGTTCTCCTACAATGAGCAGTTCTTC
CDR3 protein: CASSEWRFSYNEQFF